Reported below is one T cell receptor (beta chain). Its antigen is as yet unknown. This sample is drawn from a study of shared clonotypes between healthy human individuals. Germline V gives CDR1 SGHDT, CDR2 YYEEEE. Germline trimming cut 2 bases from V and 4 bases from J; bases unmatched to any gene: 8. CDR3 length equals 17 residues. Whole-study findings and limits: With several donors compared, approximately 5% of naive CD4 clonotypes were shared.

Libraries were prepared by immunoSEQ multiplex PCR; TCRdb keeps only in-frame clonotypes and omits some of them. The sample has 980,000 or so clones, approximately 76% seen once. The V and J genes are TRBV5-6 and TRBJ2-1; 11 nucleotides agree with TRBD2. The specimen sequenced was memory CD4+ T cells sorted from blood. Sample subset: CD45RA-negative fraction. The TCR sequence derives from a man younger than 35 in good health. The CDR3 nucleotides read TGTGCCAGCAGCTTTCTTGCTAGCGGGGGGATTTACAATGAGCAGTTCTTC. The encoded protein is CASSFLASGGIYNEQFF.